This T cell receptor (beta chain) was identified during a study of Graves' ophthalmopathy and Graves' hyperthyroidism. About the research overall: The authors collected peripheral blood at initial diagnosis, before any treatment.

Study-level points and caveats: The model predicted progression of ophthalmopathy with a sensitivity of roughly 70%, and its specificity was around 72%.

The sequenced template was RNA, covering the TCR beta CDR3 region. Second-round multiplex PCR followed a first-round RT-PCR using HTBI primers. TCRdb redid the calling of the multiplex PCR reads with MiXCR, one entry per CDR3 protein. The repertoire consists of around 600,000 distinct CDR3 sequences, with more than 40% occurring once and the leading ten covering more than 2.5%. V lost 10 bases and J 3 bases, leaving 16 bases between the germline ends. The CDR3 runs to 14 residues. In its sample, this clonotype was seen a few times. Its antigen is currently unknown. Moderately to severely active ophthalmopathy under 3 months, CAS at least 3, NOSPECS at least 4.

The source is an adult man with Graves' ophthalmopathy. The specimen sequenced was peripheral blood. The J gene is TRBJ1-5, the V gene TRBV12-3 or TRBV12-4; D remains unclear. DNA of the CDR3: TGTGCCACTCCCCGGCCAGAGATCAATCAGCCCCAGCATTTT. Translated: CATPRPEINQPQHF.